These 10 T cell receptor beta chains came from one sample sequenced in a study of cytotoxic CD8 clonotypes in ibrutinib-treated CLL (dated by TCRdb to the early 2020s). The receptor library was made with the immunoSEQ multiplex PCR assay. TCRdb's version of the immuneACCESS table is confined to in-frame rearrangements and falls short of the full clone set. An unresolved V gene accounts for under half of the shortfall where checked; the remainder is of unknown origin. This sample lists 120,000 to 150,000 clones; 77% were detected once. In total, the top ten clones hold 25% to 30% of the sample. The time point label corresponds to: about eleven months on ibrutinib. The sample here was PBMCs, taken after 12 months of ibrutinib treatment. These receptors were obtained from a human donor with chronic lymphocytic leukemia.

This clone was observed a single time. V usage is TRBV27 and J usage is TRBJ2-7; D is perhaps TRBD1 (6 bases). The germline V and J ends were trimmed by 4 bases and 2 bases, with 9 bases remaining between them. This CDR3 has 13 amino acids. The germline V gene has CDR1 MNHEY and CDR2 SMNVEV (reference sequence). The CDR3 spells CASSWAGAYEQYF. The CDR3 DNA follows: TGTGCCAGCAGTTGGGCAGGGGCCTACGAGCAGTACTTC.

The CDR3 loop reads CASSYSNLETQYF. The CDR3 coding sequence is TGTGCCAGCAGCTACAGTAATCTGGAGACCCAGTACTTC. The gene calls are TRBV7-6 and TRBJ2-5; unclear D gene. V was cut by 4 bases and J by 5 bases, with 11 bases left in between. This CDR3 contains 13 residues. Germline V gene data show CDR1 as SGHVS and CDR2 as FNYEAQ.

The V and J genes are TRBV20-1 and TRBJ2-7; D remains ambiguous. Germline V gene data show CDR1 as DFQATT and CDR2 as SNEGSKA (reference sequence). The CDR3 has 10 residues. V dropped 4 bases and J dropped 4 bases, with 5 bases sitting between them. In DNA form, the CDR3 reads TGCAGTGCTAAGGGTTACGAGCAGTACTTC. Its translation is CSAKGYEQYF.

V is TRBV5-1 and J is TRBJ2-2; D remains ambiguous. Per the germline V gene, CDR1 is SGHRS and CDR2 is YFSETQ. V was cut by 2 bases and J by 6 bases, with 14 bases left in between. This CDR3 spans 15 amino acids. The CDR3 here is CASSFLKLGSGELFF. The CDR3 nucleotides read TGCGCCAGCAGCTTCCTTAAGCTCGGTTCCGGGGAGCTGTTTTTT.

The rearrangement joins TRBV7-2 to TRBJ1-5; TRBD1 might be the D (6 bases). From germline, CDR1 is SGHTA and CDR2 FQGNSA. This CDR3 region has 18 residues. V was pared by 5 bases and J by 5 bases, with 25 bases between. Here the CDR3 reads CASSPFLGGVGAYQPQHF. CDR3 DNA sequence: TGTGCCAGCAGCCCTTTCTTGGGGGGCGTCGGGGCCTATCAGCCCCAGCATTTT.

The chain joins TRBV2 to TRBJ2-7, with a possible D match to TRBD1 (5 bases). Trimming shortened V by 1 base and J by 3 bases, and 10 bases separated the two germline ends. Germline lookup yields CDR1 SNHLY and CDR2 FYNNEI. This CDR3 has 14 residues. The CDR3 DNA is TGTGCCAGCAGTGAAGACTACAGGAACTACGAGCAGTACTTC. Residues: CASSEDYRNYEQYF.

The V and J genes are TRBV18 and TRBJ1-1; D unresolved. V shed 4 bases and J shed 3 bases, with 12 bases lying between them. Germline V gene lookup returns CDR1 KGHSH and CDR2 LQKENI. The CDR3 is 14 residues long. CDR3 sequence: CASSLTKTDTEAFF. The CDR3 nucleotides are TGTGCCAGCTCACTCACCAAAACGGACACTGAAGCTTTCTTT.

The chain employs TRBV11-3 and TRBJ2-1; no clear D gene. Trimming left V 8 bases short and J 2 bases short, with 16 bases between. The germline gives CDR1 SGHNT, CDR2 YENEEA. CDR3 size: 15 residues. This chain's CDR3 is CASPKMMQAYNEQFF. DNA of the CDR3: TGTGCCAGCCCCAAGATGATGCAGGCCTACAATGAGCAGTTCTTC.

The chain couples TRBV18 to TRBJ2-5, with 11 bases fitting TRBD2. The CDR3 covers 16 residues. The germline V gene has CDR1 KGHSH and CDR2 LQKENI. Trimming at V came to 6 bases and at J to 2 bases, leaving 8 bases not matched to a gene. CDR3 nucleotide sequence: TGTGCCAGCTCCCCAAGACTAGCGGGACTACAAGAGACCCAGTACTTC. Translating it yields CASSPRLAGLQETQYF. The full variable domain, with the rest looked up from reference TRBV18 and TRBJ2-5, is NAGVMQNPRHLVRRRGQEARLRCSPMKGHSHVYWYRQLPEEGLKFMVYLQKENIIDESGMPKERFSAEFPKEGPSILRIQQVVRGDSAAYFCASSPRLAGLQETQYFGPGTRLLVL.

The genes are TRBV10-3 and TRBJ2-7; 9 bases are shared with TRBD2. Looked up from germline, CDR1 is ENHRY and CDR2 is SYGVKD. The CDR3 consists of 16 residues. V dropped 0 bases and J dropped 2; count of bases not matched to a gene: 5. For the CDR3, the DNA is TGTGCCATCAGTGAGTCGACGACTAGCGGTACCTACGAGCAGTACTTC. Protein: CAISESTTSGTYEQYF.